Detailed here is one T cell receptor beta chain. Its specificity is not known. The data were produced by immunoSEQ multiplex PCR, yet TCRdb's version contains in-frame clones alone and is incomplete. The sample shows roughly 14,000 clones, 90% of them seen only once. The CDR3 has 15 residues. Germline CDR1 reads LNHDA; CDR2 reads SQIVND (reference sequence). The V end was cut by 8 bases, the J end by 7 bases, with 23 bases between. The data stem from a study of STAT3 mutations in large granular lymphocyte leukemia. General study results and limits: Every T-cell large granular lymphocyte leukemia patient had at least one immunodominant TCR beta clonotype.

Source material: peripheral blood mononuclear cells. The rearrangement joins TRBV19 to TRBJ1-1; tentatively, D is TRBD1 (5 bases). The clonotype was recovered from a middle-aged man with T-cell large granular lymphocyte leukemia. Some clones in this sample may be carry-over from other donors' samples. The chain's CDR3 is CASSTGSPYGGEAFF. The CDR3 DNA sequence: TGTGCCAGTTCCACAGGATCACCCTACGGAGGTGAAGCTTTCTTT.